The rows below give T cell receptor beta chains drawn from one sample of a study of monozygotic twins with inflammatory bowel disease. TCRdb re-called the 5' RACE reads; every CDR3 protein appears as one record, without DNA. This table lists about 150,000 distinct CDR3 sequences. Sequencing was carried out using blood. The receptor set was obtained from a human donor with ulcerative colitis or Crohn's disease, or a healthy co-twin of an affected twin (not recorded which). The CDR3 runs from the conserved cysteine through the conserved F or W. Where a row states a size, it is once, few, many or the class of an expanded clone; other rows omit it.

CDR3: CASSPQGPPTGELFF
V: TRBV7-3
J: TRBJ2-2
size: -

CDR3: CASSLALASTDTQYF
V: TRBV5-1
J: TRBJ2-3
size: -

CDR3: CASSELGARGTGELFF
V: TRBV6-1
J: TRBJ2-2
size: -

CDR3: CATALTGVTQYF
V: TRBV24-1
J: TRBJ2-3
size: -

CDR3: CASSSPGGSNQPQHF
V: TRBV6-5
J: TRBJ1-5
size: -

CDR3: CASSTRDRPYEQYF
V: TRBV19
J: TRBJ2-7
size: -

CDR3: CASSQTSGRVYNEQFF
V: TRBV3-1
J: TRBJ2-1
size: -

CDR3: CSARRDNYNEQFF
V: TRBV20-1
J: TRBJ2-1
size: medium-sized

CDR3: CSAGLRTAQETQYF
V: TRBV20-1
J: TRBJ2-5
size: -

CDR3: CASSSATGTEAFF
V: TRBV28
J: TRBJ1-1
size: -

CDR3: CASSSTSTGAYGYTF
V: TRBV5-5
J: TRBJ1-2
size: -

CDR3: CASSFGVQETQYF
V: TRBV27
J: TRBJ2-5
size: -

CDR3: CATSRGEAGEQYF
V: TRBV15
J: TRBJ2-7
size: -

CDR3: CASSQEVGPRTEQFF
V: TRBV14
J: TRBJ2-1
size: -

CDR3: CASSQGGISYEQYF
V: TRBV3-1
J: TRBJ2-7
size: -